The T cell receptor beta chain under discussion was sequenced for a study of shared clonotypes between healthy human individuals. Study-wide context: For every donor, three CD4 naive, three CD4 memory, two CD8 naive and one CD8 memory plates were used. Findings and caveats of the study: The sole specimen, blood, was sampled, and tissue repertoires likely differ. Around 5% of naive CD4 clonotypes were common to several donors.

The germline gives CDR1 SGHRS, CDR2 YFSETQ. There are 16 residues in the CDR3. Concerning this clone: Its antigen remains unidentified. Compared with germline, one end of the junction differs, possibly owing to a read error.

The donors were all Caucasian adults (living in Nashville, Tennessee). Produced via immunoSEQ multiplex PCR; TCRdb's table is partial and in-frame only. The table shows around 2.1 million clones, with more than 90% occurring only once. The chain couples TRBV5-1 to TRBJ2-2; D perhaps matches TRBD1 (6 bases). The sample was naive CD4+ T cells sorted from blood. Subset described: CD45RA+ positively selected. The TCR was taken from a man in his late teens or twenties in good health. The CDR3 DNA sequence: TGCGCCAGCAGTTTGGACAGCTTATCGAACACCGGGGAGCTGTTTTTT. Translated: CASSLDSLSNTGELFF.